The rows below give T cell receptor beta chains drawn from one sample of a study of T cell changes during pregnancy in multiple sclerosis. Method: immunoSEQ multiplex PCR; TCRdb's copy keeps in-frame clones and lacks some. The profile shows nearly 40,000 clones, almost 95% of them singletons. Sequenced here: CD4+ T cells from peripheral blood mononuclear cells, sampled before pregnancy. The source is a female donor with multiple sclerosis, enrolled in a pregnancy study. The CDR3 runs from the conserved cysteine through the conserved F or W. The order of the fields is J gene, V gene, clone size, D gene, CDR3 protein, CDR3 DNA. A D gene is named only where the DNA matches it firmly. Clone size is given for some rows only: seen once, a few or many times, or a class if the clone is expanded.

TRBJ1-5	TRBV7-2	-	TRBD1	CASSQQGLSNQPQHF	TGTGCCAGCAGCCAACAGGGGCTTAGCAATCAGCCCCAGCATTTT
TRBJ1-3	TRBV2	-	-	CASSPRVSGNTIYF	TGTGCCAGCAGCCCCAGGGTCTCTGGAAACACCATATATTTT
TRBJ2-1	TRBV6-6	-	TRBD2	CASSGTSGASYNEQFF	TGTGCCAGCAGCGGGACTAGCGGAGCTTCCTACAATGAGCAGTTCTTC
TRBJ2-3	TRBV2	-	TRBD2	CASKREGPGDTQYF	TGTGCCAGCAAGCGGGAGGGCCCTGGAGATACGCAGTATTTT
TRBJ2-1	TRBV18	-	TRBD2	CASSRTSPPSYNEQFF	TGTGCCAGCTCGCGGACTAGCCCCCCGAGCTACAATGAGCAGTTCTTC
TRBJ1-2	TRBV6-1	-	-	CASSEDSYGYTF	TGTGCCAGCAGTGAAGACAGCTATGGCTACACCTTC
TRBJ2-2	TRBV6-1	-	-	CASGRRAGELFF	TGTGCCAGTGGGAGGCGGGCCGGGGAGCTGTTTTTT
TRBJ2-7	TRBV7-2	-	TRBD1	CASSLLGQGSYEQYF	TGTGCCAGCAGCCTCCTGGGACAGGGCTCCTACGAGCAGTACTTC
TRBJ2-2	TRBV18	-	TRBD2	CASSDALAGATGELFF	TGTGCCAGCTCAGATGCCCTAGCGGGGGCCACCGGGGAGCTGTTTTTT
TRBJ2-1	TRBV6-4	-	TRBD2	CASSVAGGRNEQFF	TGTGCCAGCAGTGTAGCGGGAGGGAGGAATGAGCAGTTCTTC
TRBJ2-5	TRBV18	-	-	CASSPPAGRQETQYF	TGTGCCAGCTCACCACCGGCAGGCCGGCAAGAGACCCAGTACTTC
TRBJ1-4	TRBV28	few	TRBD1	CASRRTGGNEKLFF	TGTGCCAGCAGGAGGACAGGGGGGAATGAAAAACTGTTTTTT
TRBJ2-1	TRBV11-3	-	TRBD2	CASSRGLADNNEQFF	TGTGCCAGCAGCCGGGGACTAGCGGACAACAATGAGCAGTTCTTC